These T cell receptor beta chains were read from a single sample in a study of tumor-infiltrating lymphocytes in localized non-small cell lung cancer. Some clones are missing from TCRdb's copy, which holds only in-frame ones; the method was immunoSEQ multiplex PCR. The sample includes around 7,000 clones, 76% of them seen just once. The sequenced sample consisted of uninvolved lung tissue not adjacent to the tumor. These receptors all come from a human donor with non-small cell lung cancer. Each CDR3 is given with its conserved first and last residue.

J gene	V gene	CDR3 protein
TRBJ2-1	TRBV2	CASSALAGGINEQFF
TRBJ2-1	TRBV9	CASSPVGRGSYNEQFF
TRBJ1-2	TRBV25-1	CASSPHILGTNYGYTF
TRBJ2-1	TRBV7-9	CASSLSGSSYNEQFF
TRBJ2-3	TRBV6-5	CASRITSGGDTQYF
TRBJ1-4	TRBV30	CAWSSLGSPNEKLFF
TRBJ2-1	TRBV7-8	CASSSPGASGWNEQFF
TRBJ2-7	TRBV7-3	CASSFLPGPSYEQYF
TRBJ1-4	TRBV7-6	CAIREGANEKLFF
TRBJ2-5	TRBV10-2	CASSENQETQYF
TRBJ2-7	TRBV9	CASSPVGGFSYEQYF
TRBJ1-2	TRBV4-3	CASSPGTGGLYGYTF
TRBJ2-7	TRBV15	CATSRDFFPTEQYF
TRBJ2-7	TRBV9	CASSGQGTYEQYF
TRBJ2-5	TRBV5-6	CASSGRLAGGQETQYF
TRBJ2-7	TRBV9	CASSVELAGIHEQYF
TRBJ1-3	TRBV6-1	CASSQNPGNTIYF
TRBJ2-7	TRBV5-4	CASSLGIPGGEQYF
TRBJ1-1	TRBV7-9	CASSETGNTEAFF
TRBJ2-5	TRBV2	CATKAMGLQETQYF
TRBJ2-3	TRBV19	CASSITPTDTQYF
TRBJ1-2	TRBV5-1	CASSLDGQGLYGYTF
TRBJ1-1	TRBV28	CASSLLNTEAFF
TRBJ1-1	TRBV5-6	CASSPQRAAEAFF
TRBJ2-7	TRBV5-1	CASSPSGAETYEQYF
TRBJ2-3	TRBV5-4	CASSTDPSSTQYF
TRBJ2-1	TRBV6-5	CASGETSGRVDEQFF
TRBJ1-1	TRBV2	CASHRAGLNTEAFF
TRBJ2-1	TRBV5-5	CASSLVSGRADEQFF
TRBJ1-5	TRBV7-2	CASSYGELNQPQHF
TRBJ1-2	TRBV28	CASSSSDSLVFNNYGYTF
TRBJ1-1	TRBV2	CASSERAVNTEAFF
TRBJ2-1	TRBV7-6	CASSLRTGYYNEQFF
TRBJ1-1	TRBV28	CASSPRVGGVTEAFF
TRBJ2-5	TRBV5-6	CASSLQGTRETQYF
TRBJ1-2	TRBV6-6	CASSYSAGGYGYTF
TRBJ2-1	TRBV6-1	CASSLRPDEQFF
TRBJ1-1	TRBV30	CAWRGTGTNPEAFF
TRBJ2-3	TRBV9	CASSEGRGISTDTQYF
TRBJ2-1	TRBV5-5	CASSLGRSYNEQFF
TRBJ1-2	TRBV7-2	CASSSTGFFGYTF
TRBJ2-7	TRBV11-1	CASSLNGLSTYEQYF
TRBJ1-3	TRBV30	CASLEVAGNTIYF
TRBJ1-5	TRBV10-2	CASSEYNRDNQPQHF
TRBJ2-4	TRBV13	CASTHRAGNIQYF
TRBJ2-1	TRBV19	CASSLTPGGSINEQFF
TRBJ1-3	TRBV15	CATSRTVQDSGNTIYF
TRBJ2-2	TRBV6-6	CASSRGTATGELFF
TRBJ2-1	TRBV6-1	CASSEMQPPGNEQFF
TRBJ2-3	TRBV28	CASSPGLAGVDTQYF
TRBJ1-6	TRBV9	CASSVGGKNNSPLHF
TRBJ1-1	TRBV5-6	CASSLNSQRRKAFF
TRBJ2-6	TRBV5-1	CASSQGLAGASSGANVLTF